A single T cell receptor beta chain is shown here with its context. The data stem from a study of blood T cell repertoires in COVID-19. Study in general: The United States, Italy and Spain were the sources of the acute and convalescent COVID-19 samples. From T cells, B-cell-depleted T cells, or PBMCs came the material, which was cDNA or gDNA.

V lost 6 bases to trimming and J lost 0 bases, with 9 bases between them. Germline V gene lookup returns CDR1 MNHEY and CDR2 SMNVEV (reference sequence). CDR3 length equals 14 residues. Profiling relied on immunoSEQ multiplex PCR, and the TCRdb table lists in-frame clones only, not all of them. Of some 250,000 clones listed, 85% to 90% are singletons. Material: peripheral blood. This sequence joins TRBV27 and TRBJ1-3; maybe TRBD1 (6 bases). The receptor comes from a woman in her seventies with active or convalescent COVID-19. The CDR3 nucleotides are TGTGCCAGCAGGCTGACAGGCTCTGGAAACACCATATATTTT. Its translation: CASRLTGSGNTIYF.